Each of the 14 T cell receptor beta chains below was sequenced from the same sample in a study of shared clonotypes between healthy human individuals. Some clones are missing from TCRdb's copy, which holds only in-frame ones; the method was immunoSEQ multiplex PCR. The repertoire includes 1,500,000 or so clones, about 98.5% of them detected once, and approximately 0.38% sits in the top ten. Input material: naive CD4+ T cells sorted from blood. Subset defined: CD45RA+ positively selected. The source of these receptors is a man under 40 in good health.

The gene calls are TRBV4-3 and TRBJ1-2; D call uncertain. CDR1 and CDR2 from the germline V gene are LGHNA and YSLEER. CDR3 size: 13 residues. Trimming cost V 1 base and J 5 bases, with 8 bases left between them. The CDR3 reads CASSQVGVYGYTF. In nucleotides, the CDR3 is TGCGCCAGCAGCCAAGTTGGGGTTTATGGCTACACCTTC.

The chain uses TRBV14 and TRBJ2-1; possibly TRBD1 for D (5 bases). Trimming pared 3 bases from V and 15 bases from J, leaving 15 bases between. The germline V gene encodes CDR1 SGHDN and CDR2 FVKESK. The CDR3 consists of 12 residues. Written as DNA, the CDR3 is TGTGCCAGCAGCCATGAAAAGGGGTGGTCGTTCTTC. Encoded protein: CASSHEKGWSFF.

V is TRBV5-1 and J is TRBJ2-3; 13 nucleotides line up with TRBD2. Germline V lookup: CDR1 SGHRS, CDR2 YFSETQ. V gave up 4 bases and J gave up 3 bases; unmatched junction bases: 5. The CDR3 contains 16 residues. The chain's CDR3 is CASSGLAGAGTDTQYF. The CDR3 DNA reads as TGCGCCAGCAGCGGACTAGCGGGAGCAGGAACAGATACGCAGTATTTT.

The gene calls are TRBV10-1 and TRBJ2-7, with D possibly being TRBD2 (5 bases). The CDR3 has 13 amino acids. Germline V lookup: CDR1 WNHNN, CDR2 SYGVQD (reference sequence). Trimming cost V 0 bases and J 12 bases, with 15 bases left between them. CDR3 sequence (DNA): TGCGCCAGCAGTGAGTCCGGGCCCGTGGCGGGGTACTTC. This encodes CASSESGPVAGYF.

V usage is TRBV7-9 and J usage is TRBJ2-1, with D possibly TRBD2 on 6 matching bases. Germline loops: CDR1 SEHNR, CDR2 FQNEAQ (reference sequence). The CDR3 loop spans 15 amino acids. V lost 2 bases to trimming and J lost 4 bases, with 12 bases between them. The CDR3 bases are TGTGCCAGCAGCTTATTGGCGGGACGATACAATGAGCAGTTCTTC. It is translated as CASSLLAGRYNEQFF. The variable domain in full, completed from reference TRBV7-9 and TRBJ2-1, reads DTGVSQNPRHKITKRGQNVTFRCDPISEHNRLYWYRQTLGQGPEFLTYFQNEAQLEKSRLLSDRFSAERPKGSFSTLEIQRTEQGDSAMYLCASSLLAGRYNEQFFGPGTRLTVL.

The gene calls are TRBV20-1 and TRBJ2-5; unclear D gene. Trimming left V 5 bases short and J 3 bases short, with 4 bases between. This CDR3 contains 10 residues. The germline gives CDR1 DFQATT, CDR2 SNEGSKA (reference sequence). The CDR3 DNA follows: TGCAGTGCTCTGAAAGAGACCCAGTACTTC. Its translation is CSALKETQYF.

The chain recombines TRBV5-4 with TRBJ1-1; D is unclear. Trimming left V 4 bases short and J 5 bases short, with 12 bases between. Germline CDR1 and CDR2: SGHNT and YYREEE (reference sequence). The CDR3 is made up of 13 amino acids. CDR3 amino acids: CASSMQGYTEAFF. Written as DNA, the CDR3 is TGTGCCAGCAGCATGCAAGGGTATACTGAAGCTTTCTTT.

The chain uses TRBV10-3 and TRBJ2-7; 11 bases agree with TRBD2. The CDR3 is made up of 15 amino acids. CDR1 is ENHRY and CDR2 is SYGVKD in the germline V gene. J was trimmed by 5 bases and V by 2 bases; bases with no gene match: 5. This CDR3 reads CAISEIAGGPHEQYF. For the CDR3, the DNA is TGTGCCATCAGTGAGATAGCGGGAGGGCCGCACGAGCAGTACTTC.

In its sample, this clone was seen once. The CDR3 sequence is CASSRPAGTSYEQYF. DNA of the CDR3: TGCGCCAGCAGCCGCCCAGCCGGGACCTCCTACGAGCAGTACTTC. V gene TRBV5-1 combines with J gene TRBJ2-7; D tentatively reads TRBD1 or TRBD2 (5 bases each). Germline V gene lookup returns CDR1 SGHRS and CDR2 YFSETQ. This CDR3 comprises 15 residues. Trimming left V 4 bases short and J 0 bases short, with 14 bases between.

The rearrangement uses TRBV7-9 and TRBJ2-5; D not resolved. In germline, CDR1 is SEHNR, CDR2 FQNEAQ (reference sequence). There are 13 residues in the CDR3. V was pared by 1 base and J by 6 bases, with 9 bases between. The CDR3 loop is CASSLGLGQTQYF. The CDR3 DNA follows: TGTGCCAGCAGCTTAGGGTTAGGACAGACCCAGTACTTC.

The rearrangement links TRBV15 to TRBJ2-5, with 12 bases aligning to TRBD1. V dropped 3 bases and J dropped 4; count of bases not matched to a gene: 6. This CDR3 spans 16 amino acids. Germline CDR1 reads LNHNV; CDR2 reads YYDKDF (reference sequence). In DNA form, the CDR3 reads TGTGCCACCAGCAGCCGGGACAGGGGGCCTGGAGAGACCCAGTACTTC. This sequence encodes CATSSRDRGPGETQYF.

The J gene is TRBJ1-5, the V gene TRBV4-3, with TRBD1 as a possible D gene (5 bases). Per germline, CDR1 LGHNA and CDR2 YSLEER. V was cut by 0 bases and J by 6 bases, with 12 bases left in between. CDR3 length: 15 residues. Here the CDR3 DNA reads TGCGCCAGCAGCCAAGAGAGCGGGGGGGGTCAGCCCCAGCATTTT. Amino acid sequence: CASSQESGGGQPQHF.

This sequence joins TRBV29-1 and TRBJ1-1; maybe TRBD1 (5 bases). Germline lookup yields CDR1 SQVTM and CDR2 ANQGSEA. V was cut by 6 bases and J by 0 bases, with 11 bases left in between. The CDR3 is made up of 13 amino acids. The CDR3 region is CSVSGALNTEAFF. The CDR3 coding sequence is TGCAGCGTGTCCGGGGCCTTGAACACTGAAGCTTTCTTT.

The chain is built from TRBV9 and TRBJ2-1; 10 bases agree with TRBD2. Looked up from germline, CDR1 is SGDLS and CDR2 is YYNGEE. The ends lost 3 bases at V and 2 bases at J; junction bases unmatched: 11. This CDR3 contains 18 residues. CDR3 coding DNA: TGTGCCAGCAGCGATTCTAGCGGGAGTTTGGGGGCCTACAATGAGCAGTTCTTC. It encodes CASSDSSGSLGAYNEQFF.